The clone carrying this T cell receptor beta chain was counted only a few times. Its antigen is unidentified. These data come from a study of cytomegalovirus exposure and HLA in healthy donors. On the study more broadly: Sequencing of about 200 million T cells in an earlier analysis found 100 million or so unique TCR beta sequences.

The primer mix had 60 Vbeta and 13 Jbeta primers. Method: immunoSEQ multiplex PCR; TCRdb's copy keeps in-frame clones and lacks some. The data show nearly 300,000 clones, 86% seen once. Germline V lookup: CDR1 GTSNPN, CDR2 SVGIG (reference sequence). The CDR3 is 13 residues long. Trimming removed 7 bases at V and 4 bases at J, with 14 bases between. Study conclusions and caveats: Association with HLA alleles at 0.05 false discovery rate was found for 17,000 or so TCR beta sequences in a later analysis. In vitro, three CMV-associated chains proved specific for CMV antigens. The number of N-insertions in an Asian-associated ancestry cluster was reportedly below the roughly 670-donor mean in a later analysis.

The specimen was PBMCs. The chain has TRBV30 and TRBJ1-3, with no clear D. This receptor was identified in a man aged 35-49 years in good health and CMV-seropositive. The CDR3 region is CASTGVLGNTIYF. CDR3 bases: TGTGCCTCTACCGGGGTGTTAGGAAACACCATATATTTT.